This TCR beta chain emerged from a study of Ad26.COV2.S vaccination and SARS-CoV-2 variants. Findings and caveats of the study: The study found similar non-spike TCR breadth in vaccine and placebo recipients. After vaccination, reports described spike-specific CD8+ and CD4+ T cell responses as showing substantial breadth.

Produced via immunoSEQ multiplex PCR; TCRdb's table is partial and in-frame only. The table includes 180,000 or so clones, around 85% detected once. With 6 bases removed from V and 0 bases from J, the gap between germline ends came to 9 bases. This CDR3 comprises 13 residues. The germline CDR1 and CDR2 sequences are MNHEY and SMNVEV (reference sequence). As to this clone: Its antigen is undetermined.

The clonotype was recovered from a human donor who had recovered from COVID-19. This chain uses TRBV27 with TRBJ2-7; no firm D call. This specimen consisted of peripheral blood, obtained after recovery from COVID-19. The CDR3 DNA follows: TGTGCCAGCAGCCCATACGTCTCCTACGAGCAGTACTTC. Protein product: CASSPYVSYEQYF.